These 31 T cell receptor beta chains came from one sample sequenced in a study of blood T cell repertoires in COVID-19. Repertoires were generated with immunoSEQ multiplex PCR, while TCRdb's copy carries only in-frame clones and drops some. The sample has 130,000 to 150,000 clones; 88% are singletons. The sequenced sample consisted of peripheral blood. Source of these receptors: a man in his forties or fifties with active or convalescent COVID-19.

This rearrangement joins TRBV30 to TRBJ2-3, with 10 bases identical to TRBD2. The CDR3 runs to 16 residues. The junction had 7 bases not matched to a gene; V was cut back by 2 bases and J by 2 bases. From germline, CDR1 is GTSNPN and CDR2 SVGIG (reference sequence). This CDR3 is CAWSKRTSGSTDTQYF. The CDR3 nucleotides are TGTGCCTGGAGTAAACGGACTAGCGGCTCCACAGATACGCAGTATTTT.

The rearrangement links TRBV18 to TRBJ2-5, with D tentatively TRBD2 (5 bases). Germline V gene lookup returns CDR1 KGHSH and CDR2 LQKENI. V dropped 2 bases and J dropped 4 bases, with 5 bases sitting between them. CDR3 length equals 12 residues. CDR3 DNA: TGTGCCAGCTCACCAGCGGGAGAGACCCAGTACTTC. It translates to CASSPAGETQYF.

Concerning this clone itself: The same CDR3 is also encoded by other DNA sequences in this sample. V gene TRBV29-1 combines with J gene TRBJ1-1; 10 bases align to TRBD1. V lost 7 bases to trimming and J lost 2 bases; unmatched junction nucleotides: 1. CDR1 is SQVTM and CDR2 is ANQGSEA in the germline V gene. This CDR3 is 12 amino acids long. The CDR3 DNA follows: TGCAGCGGGGACAGGGGAAACACTGAAGCTTTCTTT. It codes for CSGDRGNTEAFF. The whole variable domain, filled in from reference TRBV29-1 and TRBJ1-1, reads SAVISQKPSRDICQRGTSLTIQCQVDSQVTMMFWYRQQPGQSLTLIATANQGSEATYESGFVIDKFPISRPNLTFSTLTVSNMSPEDSSIYLCSGDRGNTEAFFGQGTRLTVV.

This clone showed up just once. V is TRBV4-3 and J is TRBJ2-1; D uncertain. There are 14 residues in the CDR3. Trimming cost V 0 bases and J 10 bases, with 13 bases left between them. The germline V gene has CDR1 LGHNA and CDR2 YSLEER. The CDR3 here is CASSQDLEVSEQFF. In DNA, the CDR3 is TGCGCCAGCAGCCAAGATTTAGAAGTTTCCGAGCAGTTCTTC.

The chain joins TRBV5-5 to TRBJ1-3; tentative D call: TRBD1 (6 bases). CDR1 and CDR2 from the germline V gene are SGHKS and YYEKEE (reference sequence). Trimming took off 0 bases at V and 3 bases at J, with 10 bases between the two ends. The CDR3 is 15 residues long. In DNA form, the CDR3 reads TGTGCCAGCAGCTTGGATTCAGGGGTTGGAAACACCATATATTTT. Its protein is CASSLDSGVGNTIYF.

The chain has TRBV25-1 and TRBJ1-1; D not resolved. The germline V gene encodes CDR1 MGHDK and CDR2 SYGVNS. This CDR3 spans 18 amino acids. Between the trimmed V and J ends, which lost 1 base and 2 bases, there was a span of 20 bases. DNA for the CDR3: TGTGCCAGCAGTGAATCGGTGGGCAGCAAAGCTATAAACACTGAAGCTTTCTTT. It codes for CASSESVGSKAINTEAFF.

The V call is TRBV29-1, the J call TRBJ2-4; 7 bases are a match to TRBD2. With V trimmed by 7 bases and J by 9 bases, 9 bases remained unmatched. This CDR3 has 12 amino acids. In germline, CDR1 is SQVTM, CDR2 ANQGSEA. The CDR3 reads CSGGRGEGIQYF. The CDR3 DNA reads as TGCAGCGGTGGGAGGGGTGAGGGCATTCAGTACTTC.

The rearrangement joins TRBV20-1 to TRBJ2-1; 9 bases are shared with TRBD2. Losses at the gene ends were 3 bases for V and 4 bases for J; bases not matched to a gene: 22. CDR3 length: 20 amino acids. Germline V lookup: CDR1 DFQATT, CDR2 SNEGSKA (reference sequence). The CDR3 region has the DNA TGCAGTGCTAGTTCCCAGCGGGAGGAGATTGAACCCTTAAAATACAATGAGCAGTTCTTC. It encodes CSASSQREEIEPLKYNEQFF.

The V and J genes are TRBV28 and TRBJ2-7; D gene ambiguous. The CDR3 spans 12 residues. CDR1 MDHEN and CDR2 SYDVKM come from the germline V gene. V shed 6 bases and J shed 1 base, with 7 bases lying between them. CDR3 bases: TGTGCCAGCAGGCCAGGATCCTACGAGCAGTACTTC. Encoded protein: CASRPGSYEQYF. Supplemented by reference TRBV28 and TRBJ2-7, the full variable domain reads DVKVTQSSRYLVKRTGEKVFLECVQDMDHENMFWYRQDPGLGLRLIYFSYDVKMKEKGDIPEGYSVSREKKERFSLILESASTNQTSMYLCASRPGSYEQYFGPGTRLTVT.

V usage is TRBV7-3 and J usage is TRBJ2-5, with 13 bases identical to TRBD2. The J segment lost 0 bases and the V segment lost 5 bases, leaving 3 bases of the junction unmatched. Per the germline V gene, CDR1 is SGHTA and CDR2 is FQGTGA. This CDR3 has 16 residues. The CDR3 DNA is TGTGCCAGCAGCCCGGGACTAGCGGGAAACCAAGAGACCCAGTACTTC. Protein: CASSPGLAGNQETQYF.

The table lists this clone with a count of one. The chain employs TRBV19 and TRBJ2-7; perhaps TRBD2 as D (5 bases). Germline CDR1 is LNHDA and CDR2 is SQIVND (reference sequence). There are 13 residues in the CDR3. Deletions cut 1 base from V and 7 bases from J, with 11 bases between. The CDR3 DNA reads TGTGCCAGTAGTATAGTTTTGGGAGCTGAGCAGTACTTC. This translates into CASSIVLGAEQYF.

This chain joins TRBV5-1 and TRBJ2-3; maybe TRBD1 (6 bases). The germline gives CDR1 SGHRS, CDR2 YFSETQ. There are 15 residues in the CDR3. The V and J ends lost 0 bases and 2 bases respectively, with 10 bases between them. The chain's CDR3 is CASSLEDSSTDTQYF. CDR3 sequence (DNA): TGCGCCAGCAGCTTGGAGGACAGTTCCACAGATACGCAGTATTTT.

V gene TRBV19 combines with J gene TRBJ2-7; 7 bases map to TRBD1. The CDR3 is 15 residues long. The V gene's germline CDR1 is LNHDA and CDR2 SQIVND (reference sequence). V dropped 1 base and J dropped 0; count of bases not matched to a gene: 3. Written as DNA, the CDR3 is TGTGCCAGTAGTATAGGGGCAGGGGGCTCCTACGAGCAGTACTTC. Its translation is CASSIGAGGSYEQYF.

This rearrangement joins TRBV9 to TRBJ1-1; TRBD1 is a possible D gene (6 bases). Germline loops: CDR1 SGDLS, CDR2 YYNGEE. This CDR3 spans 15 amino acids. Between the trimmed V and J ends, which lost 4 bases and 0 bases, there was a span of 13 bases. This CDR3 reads CASSSIRDMNTEAFF. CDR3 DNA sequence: TGTGCCAGCAGCTCGATTAGGGACATGAACACTGAAGCTTTCTTT.

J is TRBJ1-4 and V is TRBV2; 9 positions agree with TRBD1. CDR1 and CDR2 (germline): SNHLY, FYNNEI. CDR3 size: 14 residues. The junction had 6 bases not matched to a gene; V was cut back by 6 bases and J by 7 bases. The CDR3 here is CASRYGQGSEKLFF. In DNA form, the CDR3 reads TGTGCCAGCAGATACGGACAGGGGAGTGAAAAACTGTTTTTT.

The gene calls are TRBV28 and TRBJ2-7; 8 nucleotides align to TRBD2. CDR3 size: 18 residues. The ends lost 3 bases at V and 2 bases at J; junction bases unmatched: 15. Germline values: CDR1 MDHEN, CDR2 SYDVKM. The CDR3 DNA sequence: TGTGCCAGCAGTTTCCACAGTCTTCGCGGTAGCGGGACCTACGAGCAGTACTTC. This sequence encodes CASSFHSLRGSGTYEQYF.

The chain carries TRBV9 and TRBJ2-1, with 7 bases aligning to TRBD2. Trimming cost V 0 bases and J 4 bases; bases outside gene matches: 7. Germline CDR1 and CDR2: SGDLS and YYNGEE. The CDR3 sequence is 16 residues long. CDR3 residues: CASSVDPAGTYNEQFF. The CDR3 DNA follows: TGTGCCAGCAGCGTAGACCCAGCGGGAACTTACAATGAGCAGTTCTTC.

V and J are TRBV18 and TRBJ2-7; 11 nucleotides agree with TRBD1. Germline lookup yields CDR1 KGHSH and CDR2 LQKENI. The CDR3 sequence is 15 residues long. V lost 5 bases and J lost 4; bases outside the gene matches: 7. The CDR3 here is CASSSPGQGGYEQYF. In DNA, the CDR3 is TGTGCCAGCTCATCGCCGGGACAGGGGGGATACGAGCAGTACTTC.

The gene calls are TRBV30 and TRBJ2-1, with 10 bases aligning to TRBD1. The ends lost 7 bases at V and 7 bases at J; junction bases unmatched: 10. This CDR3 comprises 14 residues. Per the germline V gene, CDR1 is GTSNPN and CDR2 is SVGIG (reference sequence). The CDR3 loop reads CASRDRGPSNEQFF. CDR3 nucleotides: TGTGCCTCCCGTGACAGGGGGCCGTCAAATGAGCAGTTCTTC.

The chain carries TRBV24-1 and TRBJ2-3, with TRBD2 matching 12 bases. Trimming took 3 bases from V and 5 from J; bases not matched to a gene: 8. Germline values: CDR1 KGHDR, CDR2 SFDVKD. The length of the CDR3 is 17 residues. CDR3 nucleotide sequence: TGTGCCACCAGTGATACTCAACTAGCGGGAGGAAGAGATACGCAGTATTTT. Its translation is CATSDTQLAGGRDTQYF.

In DNA, the CDR3 is TGTGCCAGCAGCGTTAGCGGGAGCTCCTACGAGCAGTACTTC. This encodes CASSVSGSSYEQYF. The J gene is TRBJ2-7, the V gene TRBV5-6; 9 nucleotides line up with TRBD2. Germline assignment: CDR1 SGHDT and CDR2 YYEEEE. The CDR3 totals 14 residues. The J segment lost 0 bases and the V segment lost 4 bases, leaving 2 bases of the junction unmatched.

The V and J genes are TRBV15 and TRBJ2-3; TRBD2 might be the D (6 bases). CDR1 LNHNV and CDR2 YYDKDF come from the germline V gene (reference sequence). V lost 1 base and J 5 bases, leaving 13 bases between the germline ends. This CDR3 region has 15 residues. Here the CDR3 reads CATSRVGGKEDTQYF. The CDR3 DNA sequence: TGTGCCACCAGCAGAGTCGGGGGTAAGGAAGATACGCAGTATTTT.

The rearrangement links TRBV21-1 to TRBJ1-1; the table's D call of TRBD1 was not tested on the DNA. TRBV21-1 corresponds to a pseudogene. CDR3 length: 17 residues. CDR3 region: CASSKEVGQGYFTEAFF. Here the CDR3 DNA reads TGTGCCAGCAGCAAAGAAGTAGGACAGGGATATTTCACTGAAGCTTTCTTT.

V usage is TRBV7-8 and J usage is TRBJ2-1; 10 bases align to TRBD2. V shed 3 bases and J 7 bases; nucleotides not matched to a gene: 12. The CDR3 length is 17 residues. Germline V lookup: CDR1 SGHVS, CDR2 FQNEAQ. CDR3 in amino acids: CASSFLAGGRDVNEQFF. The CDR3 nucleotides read TGTGCCAGCAGCTTTTTAGCGGGAGGAAGGGATGTGAATGAGCAGTTCTTC.

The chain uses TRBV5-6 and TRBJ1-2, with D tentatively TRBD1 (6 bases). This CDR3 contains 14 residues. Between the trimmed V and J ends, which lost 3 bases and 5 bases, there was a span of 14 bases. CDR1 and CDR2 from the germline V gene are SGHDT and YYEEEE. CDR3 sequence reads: CASSYRTAPYGYTF. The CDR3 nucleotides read TGTGCCAGCAGCTACAGGACAGCACCATATGGCTACACCTTC.

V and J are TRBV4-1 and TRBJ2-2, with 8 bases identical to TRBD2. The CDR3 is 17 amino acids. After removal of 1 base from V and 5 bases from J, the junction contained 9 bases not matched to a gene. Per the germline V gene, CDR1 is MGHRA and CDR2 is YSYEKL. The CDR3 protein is CASSQGLGLVLTGELFF. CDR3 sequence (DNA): TGCGCCAGCAGCCAAGGGTTGGGACTAGTTTTAACCGGGGAGCTGTTTTTT.

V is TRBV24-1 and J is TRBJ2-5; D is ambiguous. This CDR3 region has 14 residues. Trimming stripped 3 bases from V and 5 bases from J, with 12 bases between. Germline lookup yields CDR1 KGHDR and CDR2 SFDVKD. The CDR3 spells CATSDGRIGETQYF. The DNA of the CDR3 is TGTGCCACCAGTGATGGAAGGATCGGGGAGACCCAGTACTTC.

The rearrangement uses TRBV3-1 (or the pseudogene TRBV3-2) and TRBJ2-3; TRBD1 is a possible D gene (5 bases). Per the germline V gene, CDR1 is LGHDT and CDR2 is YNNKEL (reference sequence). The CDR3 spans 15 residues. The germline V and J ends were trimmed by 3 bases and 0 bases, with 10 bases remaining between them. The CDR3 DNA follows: TGTGCCAGCAGCCATAAGGGGCTTAGCACAGATACGCAGTATTTT. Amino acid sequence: CASSHKGLSTDTQYF.

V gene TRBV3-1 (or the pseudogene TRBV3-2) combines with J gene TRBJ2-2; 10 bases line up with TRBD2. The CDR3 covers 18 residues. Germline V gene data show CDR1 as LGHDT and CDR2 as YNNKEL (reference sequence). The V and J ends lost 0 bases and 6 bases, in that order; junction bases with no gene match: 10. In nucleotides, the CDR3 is TGTGCCAGCAGCCAAGATCGTAGGATTAGCGGGAGGTCCGGGGAGCTGTTTTTT. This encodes CASSQDRRISGRSGELFF.

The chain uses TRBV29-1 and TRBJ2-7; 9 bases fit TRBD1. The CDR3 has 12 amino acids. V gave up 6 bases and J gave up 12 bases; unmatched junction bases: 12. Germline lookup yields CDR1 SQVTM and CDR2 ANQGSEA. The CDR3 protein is CSVRTGEQRWYF. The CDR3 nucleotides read TGCAGCGTCAGGACAGGGGAGCAACGGTGGTACTTC.

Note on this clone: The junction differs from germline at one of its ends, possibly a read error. CDR3 in DNA: TGTGCCAACAGCCAATCGGCGACTAGCGGGAGGATCCATGAGCAGTTCTTC. Protein product: CANSQSATSGRIHEQFF. J is TRBJ2-1 and V is TRBV3-1 (or the pseudogene TRBV3-2); TRBD2 matches 13 bases. The CDR3 sequence is 17 residues long. From germline, CDR1 is LGHDT and CDR2 YNNKEL (reference sequence).